This record covers a single T cell receptor beta chain. The data stem from a study of control samples from healthy donors and cancer patients. Germline V gene lookup returns CDR1 LGHNA and CDR2 YSLEER. The CDR3 extends over 14 amino acids. Trimming stripped 0 bases from V and 11 bases from J, with 16 bases between. Clones were read by immunoSEQ multiplex PCR, and TCRdb kept only the in-frame ones, dropping some. This table has about 120,000 clones, around 92% appearing once. This chain uses TRBV4-3 with TRBJ1-1, with D perhaps matching TRBD1 (5 bases). Sequencing was done on a sample of PBMCs. This TCR came from a man older than 75 with head and neck cancer. The CDR3 nucleotides are TGCGCCAGCAGCCAAGATGGGGGGTGGGGAGCGGCTTTCTTT. This encodes CASSQDGGWGAAFF.